What follows are 9 T cell receptor beta chains derived from one specimen sequenced in a study of Graves' ophthalmopathy and Graves' hyperthyroidism. The authors amplified TCR beta CDR3 regions from RNA transcripts. Second-round multiplex PCR came after first-round RT-PCR with HTBI primers. TCRdb processed the multiplex PCR reads anew with MiXCR; each CDR3 protein has one entry. The sample consists of 650,000 to 900,000 distinct CDR3 sequences, about 44% of them appearing once. Source material: peripheral blood. These receptors were collected from an adult man with Graves' ophthalmopathy.

This clonotype showed up just a few times. The chain joins TRBV20-1 to TRBJ1-1, with D maybe TRBD1 (6 bases). The CDR3 has 14 amino acids. Germline values: CDR1 DFQATT, CDR2 SNEGSKA (reference sequence). V shed 5 bases and J shed 0 bases, with 13 bases lying between them. CDR3 sequence: CSALQGSMNTEAFF. In nucleotides, the CDR3 is TGCAGTGCTTTACAGGGATCCATGAACACTGAAGCTTTCTTT.

In its sample, this clonotype was seen a few times. This chain connects TRBV20-1 to TRBJ1-2; 8 positions match TRBD1. This CDR3 is 14 amino acids long. Germline loops: CDR1 DFQATT, CDR2 SNEGSKA (reference sequence). V lost 1 base to trimming and J lost 7 bases; unmatched junction nucleotides: 8. The DNA for the CDR3 is TGCAGTGCTAGAGTTTTGGACAGGGACGTTGGCTACACCTTC. Amino acid sequence: CSARVLDRDVGYTF.

As for this clonotype: The conserved final phenylalanine or tryptophan is absent from the CDR3, which likely points to a read error. The chain combines TRBV6-5 with TRBJ2-6; possibly TRBD1 for D (5 bases). The CDR3 consists of 16 residues. The V gene's germline CDR1 is MNHEY and CDR2 SVGAGI. The V end was cut by 6 bases, the J end by 1 base, with 13 bases between. The CDR3 is CASSQATGSGANVLTY. The CDR3 DNA reads TGTGCCAGCAGCCAGGCAACAGGATCTGGGGCCAACGTCCTGACTTAC.

The chain employs TRBV7-9 and TRBJ2-5, with TRBD2 identical over 9 bases. Germline-derived CDR1 and CDR2 are SEHNR and FQNEAQ (reference sequence). V trimming: 5 bases; J trimming: 2 bases; junction bases outside the gene matches: 12. The CDR3 has 17 residues. CDR3 coding DNA: TGTGCCAGCAGCCAAGATCCTGGCGGGAGGGCTCAAGAGACCCAGTACTTC. It is translated as CASSQDPGGRAQETQYF.

This clonotype was observed at least ten times. The chain is built from TRBV19 and TRBJ1-2; 7 bases map to TRBD1. The CDR3 is 14 amino acids. CDR1 is LNHDA and CDR2 is SQIVND in the germline V gene (reference sequence). J lost 5 bases, V lost 9 bases, and 12 bases had no gene match. CDR3 DNA sequence: TGTGCCAGCAGTCCAAGACAGGGAGGGTATGGCTACACCTTC. This encodes CASSPRQGGYGYTF.

The chain is built from TRBV7-9 and TRBJ2-7, with 14 bases identical to TRBD2. Germline V gene data show CDR1 as SEHNR and CDR2 as FQNEAQ (reference sequence). V dropped 5 bases and J dropped 2; count of bases not matched to a gene: 11. The CDR3 contains 18 residues. This CDR3 reads CASSQRHSTSGGAYEQYF. DNA for the CDR3: TGTGCCAGCAGCCAAAGACATTCGACTAGCGGGGGGGCCTACGAGCAGTACTTC.

The sample holds many counts of this clonotype. This chain uses TRBV24-1 with TRBJ1-2; D may be TRBD1 (5 bases). Trimming pared 9 bases from V and 4 bases from J, leaving 11 bases between. Germline-derived CDR1 and CDR2 are KGHDR and SFDVKD. There are 12 residues in the CDR3. Written as DNA, the CDR3 is TGTGCCACCTCGGACACTTCCTATGGCTACACCTTC. Residues: CATSDTSYGYTF.

A note on this clonotype: Its ends do not fully match the called genes, so a read error is possible. The chain links TRBV10-3 to TRBJ1-2; the match to TRBD1 covers 10 bases. Germline V gene data show CDR1 as ENHRY and CDR2 as SYGVKD. The CDR3 loop spans 13 amino acids. CDR3 sequence: CASSTTGGTGYTF. The CDR3 DNA is TGTGCCAGCAGTACGACAGGGGGCACTGGCTACACCTTC.

The chain uses TRBV10-3 and TRBJ1-5; unclear D gene. Trimming removed 10 bases at V and 1 base at J, with 14 bases between. CDR3 length: 14 amino acids. CDR1 is ENHRY, CDR2 SYGVKD, per germline. CDR3 nucleotides: TGTGCCAGCAGCCGAGTTATCAGCAATCAGCCCCAGCATTTT. Protein product: CASSRVISNQPQHF.